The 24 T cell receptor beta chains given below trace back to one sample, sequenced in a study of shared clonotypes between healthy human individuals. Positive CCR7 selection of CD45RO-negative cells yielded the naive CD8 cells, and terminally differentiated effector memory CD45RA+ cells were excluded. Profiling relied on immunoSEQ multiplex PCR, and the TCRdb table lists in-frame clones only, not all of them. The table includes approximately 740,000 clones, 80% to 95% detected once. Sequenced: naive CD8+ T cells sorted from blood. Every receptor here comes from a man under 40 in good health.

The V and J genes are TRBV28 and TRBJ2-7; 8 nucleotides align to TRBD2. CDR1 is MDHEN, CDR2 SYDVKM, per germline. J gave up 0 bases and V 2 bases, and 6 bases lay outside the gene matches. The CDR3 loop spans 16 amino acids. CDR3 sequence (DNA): TGTGCCAGCAGTTTAACGCGGAGCGGGAGCTCCTACGAGCAGTACTTC. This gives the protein CASSLTRSGSSYEQYF.

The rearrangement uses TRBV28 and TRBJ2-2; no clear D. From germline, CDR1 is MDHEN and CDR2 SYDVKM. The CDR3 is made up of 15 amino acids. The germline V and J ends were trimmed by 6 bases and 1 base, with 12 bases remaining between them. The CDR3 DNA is TGTGCCAGCAGGGTTACTCCCTGGAACACCGGGGAGCTGTTTTTT. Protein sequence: CASRVTPWNTGELFF.

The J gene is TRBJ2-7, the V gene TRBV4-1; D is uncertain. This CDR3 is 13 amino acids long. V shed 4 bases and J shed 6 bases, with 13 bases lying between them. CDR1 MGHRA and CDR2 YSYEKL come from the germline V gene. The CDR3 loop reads CASSPSQTGEQYF. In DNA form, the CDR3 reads TGCGCCAGCAGCCCAAGCCAGACGGGCGAGCAGTACTTC.

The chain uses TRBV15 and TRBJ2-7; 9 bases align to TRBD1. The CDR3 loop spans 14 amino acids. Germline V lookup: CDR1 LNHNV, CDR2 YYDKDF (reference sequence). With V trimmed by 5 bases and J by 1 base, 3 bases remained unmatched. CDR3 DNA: TGTGCCACCAGCGTGGACAGGGGATCCTACGAGCAGTACTTC. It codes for CATSVDRGSYEQYF. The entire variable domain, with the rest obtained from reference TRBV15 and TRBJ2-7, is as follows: DAMVIQNPRYQVTQFGKPVTLSCSQTLNHNVMYWYQQKSSQAPKLLFHYYDKDFNNEADTPDNFQSRRPNTSFCFLDIRSPGLGDTAMYLCATSVDRGSYEQYFGPGTRLTVT.

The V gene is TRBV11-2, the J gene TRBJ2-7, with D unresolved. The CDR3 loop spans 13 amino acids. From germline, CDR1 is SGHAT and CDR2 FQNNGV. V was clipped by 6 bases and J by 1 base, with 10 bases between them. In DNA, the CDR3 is TGTGCCAGCAGTTACGGCTTTTCCTACGAGCAGTACTTC. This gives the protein CASSYGFSYEQYF.

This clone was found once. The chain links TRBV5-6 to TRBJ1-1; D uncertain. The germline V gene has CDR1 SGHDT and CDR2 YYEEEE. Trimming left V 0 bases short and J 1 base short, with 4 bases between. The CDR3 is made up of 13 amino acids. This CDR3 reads CASSLGRNTEAFF. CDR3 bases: TGTGCCAGCAGCTTGGGAAGGAACACTGAAGCTTTCTTT.

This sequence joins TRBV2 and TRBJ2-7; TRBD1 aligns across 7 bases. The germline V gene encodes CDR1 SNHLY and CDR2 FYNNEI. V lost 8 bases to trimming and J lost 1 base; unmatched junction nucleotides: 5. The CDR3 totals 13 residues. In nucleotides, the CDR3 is TGTGCCAGCGCCGGGACAGCTTCCTACGAGCAGTACTTC. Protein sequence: CASAGTASYEQYF.

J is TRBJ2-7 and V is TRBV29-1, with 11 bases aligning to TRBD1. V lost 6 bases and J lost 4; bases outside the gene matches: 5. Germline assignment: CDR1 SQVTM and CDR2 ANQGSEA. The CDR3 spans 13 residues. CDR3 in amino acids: CSVRTGGRYEQYF. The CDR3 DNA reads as TGCAGCGTACGGACAGGGGGCAGGTACGAGCAGTACTTC.

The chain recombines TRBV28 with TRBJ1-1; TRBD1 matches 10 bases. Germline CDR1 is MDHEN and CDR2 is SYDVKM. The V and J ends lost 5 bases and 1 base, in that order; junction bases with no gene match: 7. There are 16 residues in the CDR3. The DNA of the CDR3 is TGTGCCAGCAGTCCCGGGACAGGGGTCTGGAACACTGAAGCTTTCTTT. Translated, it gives CASSPGTGVWNTEAFF.

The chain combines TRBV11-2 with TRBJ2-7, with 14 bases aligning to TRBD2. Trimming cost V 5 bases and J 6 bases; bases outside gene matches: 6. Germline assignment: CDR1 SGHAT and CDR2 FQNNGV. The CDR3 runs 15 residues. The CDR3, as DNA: TGTGCCAGCAGCCTCCGACTAGCGGGAGGGCGCGAGCAGTACTTC. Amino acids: CASSLRLAGGREQYF.

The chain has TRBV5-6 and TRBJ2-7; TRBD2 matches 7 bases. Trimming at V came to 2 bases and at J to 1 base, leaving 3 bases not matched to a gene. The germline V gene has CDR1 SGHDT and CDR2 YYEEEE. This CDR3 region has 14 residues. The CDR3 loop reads CASSFGRWSYEQYF. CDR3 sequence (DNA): TGTGCCAGCAGCTTCGGGAGGTGGTCCTACGAGCAGTACTTC.

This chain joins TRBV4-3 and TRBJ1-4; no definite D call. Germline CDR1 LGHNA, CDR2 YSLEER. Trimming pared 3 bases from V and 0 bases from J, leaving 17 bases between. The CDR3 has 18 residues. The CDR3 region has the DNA TGCGCCAGCAGCCACCCCGCGGCGGAGGGCGCAACTAATGAAAAACTGTTTTTT. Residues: CASSHPAAEGATNEKLFF.

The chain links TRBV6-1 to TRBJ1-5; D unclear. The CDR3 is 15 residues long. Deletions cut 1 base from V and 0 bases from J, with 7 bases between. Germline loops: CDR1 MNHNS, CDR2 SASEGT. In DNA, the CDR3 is TGTGCCAGCAGTGAAGAATGGGATAGCAATCAGCCCCAGCATTTT. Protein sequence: CASSEEWDSNQPQHF.

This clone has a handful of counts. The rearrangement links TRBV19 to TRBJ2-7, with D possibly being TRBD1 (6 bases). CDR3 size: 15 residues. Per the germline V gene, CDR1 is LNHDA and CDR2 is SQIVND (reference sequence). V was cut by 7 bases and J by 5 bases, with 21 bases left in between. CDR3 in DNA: TGTGCCAGTAACAAAACAGGGAATTGCAAAGACGAGCAGTACTTC. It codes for CASNKTGNCKDEQYF.

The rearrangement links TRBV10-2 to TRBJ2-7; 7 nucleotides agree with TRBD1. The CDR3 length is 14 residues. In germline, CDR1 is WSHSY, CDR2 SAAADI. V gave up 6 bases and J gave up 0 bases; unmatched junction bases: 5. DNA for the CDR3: TGCGCCAGCAGCTCCGGGACAGACTCCTACGAGCAGTACTTC. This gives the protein CASSSGTDSYEQYF.

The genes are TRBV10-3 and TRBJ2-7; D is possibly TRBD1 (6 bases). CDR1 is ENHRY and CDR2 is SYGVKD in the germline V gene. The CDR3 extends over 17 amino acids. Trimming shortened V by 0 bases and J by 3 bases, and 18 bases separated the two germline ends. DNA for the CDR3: TGTGCCATCAGTGAGTCGGCCGACAGGCCAACTTACTACGAGCAGTACTTC. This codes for CAISESADRPTYYEQYF.

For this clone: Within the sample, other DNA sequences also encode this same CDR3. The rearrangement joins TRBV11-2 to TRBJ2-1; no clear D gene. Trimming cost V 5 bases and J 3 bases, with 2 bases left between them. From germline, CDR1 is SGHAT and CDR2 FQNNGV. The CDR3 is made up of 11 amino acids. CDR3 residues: CASSHYNEQFF. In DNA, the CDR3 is TGTGCCAGCAGCCACTACAATGAGCAGTTCTTC.

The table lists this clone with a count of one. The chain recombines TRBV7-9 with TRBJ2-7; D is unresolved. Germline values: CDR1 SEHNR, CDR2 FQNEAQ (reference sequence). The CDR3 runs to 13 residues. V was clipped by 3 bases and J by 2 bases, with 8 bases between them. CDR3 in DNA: TGTGCCAGCAGCTTCCCGGAGACCTACGAGCAGTACTTC. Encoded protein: CASSFPETYEQYF.

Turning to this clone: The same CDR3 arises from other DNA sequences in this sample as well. CDR3 sequence reads: CASSLGDNEQFF. CDR3 DNA: TGTGCCAGCAGCTTGGGTGACAATGAGCAGTTCTTC. V usage is TRBV5-6 and J usage is TRBJ2-1, with D hard to call. Germline CDR1 reads SGHDT; CDR2 reads YYEEEE. Trimming left V 0 bases short and J 5 bases short, with 3 bases between. This CDR3 contains 12 residues.

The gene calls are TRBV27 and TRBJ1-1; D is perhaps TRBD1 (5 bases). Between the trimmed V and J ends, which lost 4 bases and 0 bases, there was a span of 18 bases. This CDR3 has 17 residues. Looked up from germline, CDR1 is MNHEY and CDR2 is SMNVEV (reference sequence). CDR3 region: CASSSLPGPPVNTEAFF. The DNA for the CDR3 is TGTGCCAGCAGTTCCCTCCCGGGACCCCCAGTGAACACTGAAGCTTTCTTT.

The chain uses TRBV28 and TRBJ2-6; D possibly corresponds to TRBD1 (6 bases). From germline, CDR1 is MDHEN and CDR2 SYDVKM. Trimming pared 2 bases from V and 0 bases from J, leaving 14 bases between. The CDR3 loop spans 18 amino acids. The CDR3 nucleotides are TGTGCCAGCAGTTTACCCCCGGACAGTGCCTCTGGGGCCAACGTCCTGACTTTC. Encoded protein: CASSLPPDSASGANVLTF.

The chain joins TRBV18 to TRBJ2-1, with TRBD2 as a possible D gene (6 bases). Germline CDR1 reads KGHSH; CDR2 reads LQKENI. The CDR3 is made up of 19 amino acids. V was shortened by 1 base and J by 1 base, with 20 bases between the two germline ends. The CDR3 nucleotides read TGTGCCAGCTCACCACTTGAGGGCGGAACGGGGGTATCCTACAATGAGCAGTTCTTC. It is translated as CASSPLEGGTGVSYNEQFF.

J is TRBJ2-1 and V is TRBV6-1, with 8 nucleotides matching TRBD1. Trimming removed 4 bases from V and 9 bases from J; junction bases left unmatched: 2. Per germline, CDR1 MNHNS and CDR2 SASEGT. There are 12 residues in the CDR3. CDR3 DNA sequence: TGTGCCAGCAGTGGGACAGGGCCTGAGCAGTTCTTC. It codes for CASSGTGPEQFF.

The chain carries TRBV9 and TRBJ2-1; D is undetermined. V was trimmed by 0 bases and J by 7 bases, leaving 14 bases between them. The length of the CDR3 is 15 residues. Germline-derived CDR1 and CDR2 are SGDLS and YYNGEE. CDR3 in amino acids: CASSVGGNARNEQFF. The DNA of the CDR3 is TGTGCCAGCAGCGTAGGAGGAAACGCTCGTAATGAGCAGTTCTTC.